Listed here are 21 T cell receptor beta chains from one sample, sequenced in a study of T cell responses to AZD1222 COVID-19 vaccine. The assay was immunoSEQ multiplex PCR, and TCRdb's table has in-frame clones only and misses some. The table lists around 71,000 clones, roughly 85% of them singletons. The sequencing used peripheral blood, collected on day 0 of AZD1222 vaccination. These receptors came from an adult in good health.

This clone was seen a single time. CDR3 sequence (DNA): TGTGCCAGCAGTGAATCGTTGGGGAACACTGAAGCTTTCTTT. Translation: CASSESLGNTEAFF. The rearrangement joins TRBV6-1 to TRBJ1-1; D is ambiguous. This CDR3 spans 14 amino acids. The ends were cut back, 2 bases at V and 1 base at J, with 8 bases in the middle. Per the germline V gene, CDR1 is MNHNS and CDR2 is SASEGT.

This chain links TRBV13 with TRBJ2-7; 8 bases line up with TRBD1. The CDR3 totals 16 residues. V was clipped by 4 bases and J by 2 bases; unmatched bases: 10. Germline assignment: CDR1 PRHDT and CDR2 FYEKMQ (reference sequence). CDR3 residues: CASSSAPAGQAYEQYF. Here the CDR3 DNA reads TGTGCCAGCAGCTCCGCCCCTGCGGGACAGGCCTACGAGCAGTACTTC.

The rearrangement joins TRBV7-2 to TRBJ2-7, with D perhaps assigned TRBD1 or TRBD2 (5 bases each). The germline V gene encodes CDR1 SGHTA and CDR2 FQGNSA. V lost 4 bases and J 3 bases, leaving 16 bases between the germline ends. This CDR3 has 15 amino acids. CDR3 sequence reads: CASSSPEGIYYEQYF. CDR3 coding DNA: TGTGCCAGCAGCTCCCCTGAGGGGATTTACTACGAGCAGTACTTC.

The chain links TRBV27 to TRBJ2-7, with TRBD2 matching over 8 bases. Unmatched junction bases numbered 8, after V lost 4 bases and J lost 6 bases. This CDR3 has 14 residues. Looked up from germline, CDR1 is MNHEY and CDR2 is SMNVEV (reference sequence). This chain's CDR3 is CASSSPAGAVEQYF. DNA of the CDR3: TGTGCCAGCAGTTCCCCAGCGGGGGCTGTCGAGCAGTACTTC.

For this clone: The same CDR3 also results from other DNA sequences found in this sample. The chain employs TRBV18 and TRBJ2-7; no firm D call. Trimming removed 0 bases at V and 2 bases at J, with 5 bases between. The CDR3 spans 13 residues. Per germline, CDR1 KGHSH and CDR2 LQKENI. CDR3 residues: CASSPPSTYEQYF. The CDR3 coding sequence is TGTGCCAGCTCACCACCCTCAACCTACGAGCAGTACTTC.

V and J are TRBV7-9 and TRBJ1-1; 7 bases are a match to TRBD1. Trimming cost V 3 bases and J 0 bases; bases outside gene matches: 10. Germline lookup yields CDR1 SEHNR and CDR2 FQNEAQ (reference sequence). This CDR3 has 17 residues. CDR3 coding DNA: TGTGCCAGCAGCTTCCCGGGACAGTCTCGGCTGAACACTGAAGCTTTCTTT. Amino acid sequence: CASSFPGQSRLNTEAFF.

V usage is TRBV18 and J usage is TRBJ2-7; 9 bases fit TRBD2. Germline CDR1 reads KGHSH; CDR2 reads LQKENI. The trim removed 5 bases at V and 1 base at J, leaving 3 bases unmatched. This CDR3 spans 14 amino acids. The DNA of the CDR3 is TGTGCCAGCTCAGAGCTAGCGGGATCCTACGAGCAGTACTTC. Protein sequence: CASSELAGSYEQYF.

In its sample, this clone was seen once. V usage is TRBV3-1 (or the pseudogene TRBV3-2) and J usage is TRBJ1-1; 9 bases fit TRBD1. This CDR3 has 16 amino acids. Germline CDR1 is LGHDT and CDR2 is YNNKEL (reference sequence). V dropped 0 bases and J dropped 4; count of bases not matched to a gene: 6. The CDR3 is CASSQDRETGGTEAFF. The CDR3 DNA follows: TGTGCCAGCAGCCAAGATCGCGAGACAGGGGGCACTGAAGCTTTCTTT.

The chain combines TRBV19 with TRBJ2-5, with 11 bases fitting TRBD1. Trimming at V came to 3 bases and at J to 4 bases, leaving 4 bases not matched to a gene. Per germline, CDR1 LNHDA and CDR2 SQIVND (reference sequence). The CDR3 consists of 15 residues. The CDR3 region has the DNA TGTGCCAGTAGTATTCGGACAGGGGGCACAGAGACCCAGTACTTC. Translated, it gives CASSIRTGGTETQYF.

The chain carries TRBV9 and TRBJ2-3; 12 bases map to TRBD2. The CDR3 runs 17 residues. With V trimmed by 3 bases and J by 6 bases, 11 bases remained unmatched. The V gene's germline CDR1 is SGDLS and CDR2 YYNGEE. CDR3 sequence (DNA): TGTGCCAGCAGCGCCGGTACCGGGACTAGCGGGTTGGATACGCAGTATTTT. Its translation: CASSAGTGTSGLDTQYF.

The count of this clone is one. The CDR3 nucleotides are TGTGCCAGCAGTGAGTCTATCGCACCGGGCAATGAGCAGTTCTTC. Residues: CASSESIAPGNEQFF. This chain connects TRBV2 to TRBJ2-1; D is undetermined. This CDR3 comprises 15 residues. Per germline, CDR1 SNHLY and CDR2 FYNNEI. V shed 3 bases and J shed 6 bases, with 15 bases lying between them.

This chain links TRBV2 with TRBJ1-5; 9 bases are a match to TRBD1. CDR1 SNHLY and CDR2 FYNNEI come from the germline V gene. V lost 7 bases to trimming and J lost 6 bases; unmatched junction nucleotides: 10. CDR3 length: 15 residues. The CDR3 bases are TGTGCCAGCAATTCCGGGACAGGGAAGGGTCAGCCCCAGCATTTT. Its translation is CASNSGTGKGQPQHF.

The V and J genes are TRBV24-1 and TRBJ2-3, with 8 bases matching TRBD1. Looked up from germline, CDR1 is KGHDR and CDR2 is SFDVKD. V was clipped by 7 bases and J by 6 bases; unmatched bases: 8. The CDR3 is made up of 14 amino acids. CDR3 sequence (DNA): TGTGCCACCAGCCGGACAGGGTCGGAGGATACGCAGTATTTT. Translating it yields CATSRTGSEDTQYF.

The sample holds one count of this clone. The chain employs TRBV5-1 and TRBJ2-3, with D possibly TRBD2 on 7 matching bases. In germline, CDR1 is SGHRS, CDR2 YFSETQ. The V end was cut by 7 bases, the J end by 1 base, with 13 bases between. The CDR3 totals 14 residues. CDR3 coding DNA: TGCGCCAGCGGGGGGGGCGTAGGCACAGATACGCAGTATTTT. Translating gives CASGGGVGTDTQYF.

The chain combines TRBV9 with TRBJ2-5, with 11 bases that match TRBD2. The CDR3 contains 17 residues. Germline assignment: CDR1 SGDLS and CDR2 YYNGEE. Germline trimming cut 0 bases from V and 4 bases from J; bases unmatched to any gene: 8. The CDR3 sequence is CASSVGVSGGAGETQYF. In nucleotides, the CDR3 is TGTGCCAGCAGCGTAGGCGTTAGCGGGGGGGCTGGAGAGACCCAGTACTTC.

This sequence joins TRBV15 and TRBJ2-7; TRBD1 matches at 11 bases. The V segment lost 3 bases and the J segment 2 bases; nucleotides outside the gene matches: 12. CDR1 is LNHNV and CDR2 is YYDKDF in the germline V gene (reference sequence). The CDR3 contains 18 residues. CDR3 residues: CATSSPGQGVRMTYEQYF. For the CDR3, the DNA is TGTGCCACCAGCAGCCCGGGACAGGGGGTCCGTATGACCTACGAGCAGTACTTC.

This clone was recorded only once. The chain employs TRBV15 and TRBJ2-7, with TRBD2 matching over 11 bases. The V gene end was trimmed by 5 bases and the J gene end by 0 bases; junction bases not matched to a gene: 6. The CDR3 loop spans 16 amino acids. The V gene's germline CDR1 is LNHNV and CDR2 YYDKDF (reference sequence). The CDR3 nucleotides read TGTGCCACCAGCGCGGGACTAGCGGAAAGCTCCTACGAGCAGTACTTC. Protein sequence: CATSAGLAESSYEQYF.

The chain couples TRBV5-1 to TRBJ1-6; TRBD1 might be the D (6 bases). The CDR3 consists of 18 residues. Trimming took 3 bases from V and 3 from J, leaving 19 bases between them. The germline CDR1 and CDR2 sequences are SGHRS and YFSETQ. In DNA form, the CDR3 reads TGCGCCAGCAGCTCCCCGGCCGGGGGCAGGGACTATAATTCACCCCTCCACTTT. Protein sequence: CASSSPAGGRDYNSPLHF.

This chain links TRBV6-2 or TRBV6-3 with TRBJ2-1, with TRBD2 matching 10 bases. Trimming cost V 4 bases and J 2 bases; bases outside gene matches: 2. This CDR3 is 15 amino acids long. Germline V gene data show CDR1 as MNHEY and CDR2 as SVGEGT. CDR3 region: CASSLAGGTYNEQFF. The CDR3 nucleotides read TGTGCCAGCAGTTTAGCGGGAGGCACCTACAATGAGCAGTTCTTC.

V and J are TRBV6-2 or TRBV6-3 and TRBJ2-7, with D perhaps TRBD2 (6 bases). The CDR3 sequence is 16 residues long. V was pared by 2 bases and J by 3 bases, with 17 bases between. Germline lookup yields CDR1 MNHEY and CDR2 SVGEGT. This CDR3 is CASSYSGPEEGYEQYF. The DNA for the CDR3 is TGTGCCAGCAGTTACAGCGGGCCGGAGGAGGGCTACGAGCAGTACTTC.

This clone was found a few times. CDR3 sequence (DNA): TGTGCCAGCAGTGAACGGGGCACAGGGAGGATCTATGGCTACACCTTC. Residues: CASSERGTGRIYGYTF. J is TRBJ1-2 and V is TRBV6-1; the D gene is possibly TRBD1 (6 bases). This CDR3 comprises 16 residues. The V end was cut by 2 bases, the J end by 4 bases, with 17 bases between. In germline, CDR1 is MNHNS, CDR2 SASEGT.